The TCR beta chain described here comes from a study of radiotherapy plus CTLA-4 blockade in lung cancer. TCRdb's copy holds only in-frame clones and misses some; the assay was immunoSEQ multiplex PCR. Of about 80,000 clones detected, around 87% appear once; the ten largest clones hold over 0.85%. Those patients who had chemo-refractory metastatic non-small-cell lung cancer were given focal radiation along with CTLA-4 blockade through ipilimumab. Germline lookup yields CDR1 SGDLS and CDR2 YYNGEE. V was shortened by 4 bases and J by 7 bases, with 24 bases between the two germline ends. The CDR3 is 17 amino acids.

The sample in question was peripheral blood, obtained from a patient treated with radiotherapy plus ipilimumab. The source of this sequence is a human donor with non-small cell lung cancer who had stable disease on radiotherapy plus ipilimumab. This chain uses TRBV9 with TRBJ2-1, with a weak D call TRBD2 (6 bases). DNA for the CDR3: TGTGCCAGCAGCCCCCGTTTCGTCGGGAGAGTCGGGAATGAGCAGTTCTTC. This translates into CASSPRFVGRVGNEQFF. Variable domain in full (rest from reference TRBV9 and TRBJ2-1): DSGVTQTPKHLITATGQRVTLRCSPRSGDLSVYWYQQSLDQGLQFLIQYYNGEERAKGNILERFSAQQFPDLHSELNLSSLELGDSALYFCASSPRFVGRVGNEQFFGPGTRLTVL.